This is a list of T cell receptor beta chains from one sample in a study of blood T cell repertoires in COVID-19. Measured with immunoSEQ multiplex PCR; TCRdb has only the in-frame clones, and not every one. This table holds 50,000 to 70,000 clones, around 83% found once. The sequencing sample was made of peripheral blood. The receptors were sampled from a woman between 55 and 75 years old with acute or convalescent COVID-19. CDR3s leave out the opening cysteine and the closing phenylalanine or tryptophan. Not all rows give a size; the values are once, few, many and, for expanded clones, a class.

clone size: -
V gene: TRBV2
J gene: TRBJ2-3
CDR3 protein: ASSDDASGGHTQY

clone size: once
V gene: TRBV7-9
J gene: TRBJ2-3
CDR3 protein: ASSPTGDTQY

clone size: -
V gene: TRBV27
J gene: TRBJ2-7
CDR3 protein: ASSLGTGVAEQY

clone size: -
V gene: TRBV6-1
J gene: TRBJ1-3
CDR3 protein: ASSEVQAGNTIY

clone size: -
V gene: TRBV6-5
J gene: TRBJ1-3
CDR3 protein: ASSTRNRAGNTIY

clone size: -
V gene: TRBV2
J gene: TRBJ2-5
CDR3 protein: ARDFQETQY

clone size: -
V gene: TRBV19
J gene: TRBJ1-5
CDR3 protein: ATRSDRQNQPQH

clone size: once
V gene: TRBV4-2
J gene: TRBJ2-2
CDR3 protein: ASSQGPGGALTGELF

clone size: few
V gene: TRBV29-1
J gene: TRBJ1-2
CDR3 protein: SVLEDYGYT

clone size: few
V gene: TRBV3-1/TRBV3-2
J gene: TRBJ2-3
CDR3 protein: ASSQLGLAGTDTQY

clone size: -
V gene: TRBV30
J gene: TRBJ1-5
CDR3 protein: ASADRGPNQPQH